Listed below are T cell receptor beta chains from one sample, sequenced in a study of blood T cell repertoires in COVID-19. Repertoires were generated with immunoSEQ multiplex PCR, while TCRdb's copy carries only in-frame clones and drops some. The profile shows around 25,000 clones, 88% of them singletons. The specimen was peripheral blood. These receptors were collected from a woman between 45 and 65 years old with active COVID-19. The CDR3 runs from the conserved cysteine through the conserved F or W. The D gene is left open where the match is weak. Not every row has a clone size; where given, it reads once, few, many or a size class.

j_call clone_size cdr3_length v_call d_call cdr3_aa cdr3_nt
TRBJ1-1 . 15 TRBV5-1 TRBD1 CASSSPGQGSTEAFF TGCGCCAGCAGTTCTCCTGGACAGGGGAGCACTGAAGCTTTCTTT
TRBJ2-2 . 19 TRBV29-1 TRBD2 CSVEERGGLAGRYTGELFF TGCAGCGTTGAAGAACGAGGGGGACTAGCGGGAAGATACACCGGGGAGCTGTTTTTT
TRBJ1-1 . 18 TRBV19 TRBD1 CASSQRVGTGGMNTEAFF TGTGCCAGTAGCCAACGGGTTGGGACAGGAGGTATGAACACTGAAGCTTTCTTT
TRBJ2-7 few 15 TRBV2 . CASSDLQGGSYEQYF TGTGCCAGCAGTGATTTGCAGGGGGGATCCTACGAGCAGTACTTC
TRBJ2-7 . 16 TRBV28 TRBD1 CASTQVGGGGTVEQYF TGTGCCAGCACCCAAGTAGGGGGCGGAGGCACTGTCGAGCAGTACTTC
TRBJ1-1 . 12 TRBV28 . CASSPPLTEAFF TGTGCCAGCAGTCCCCCTCTTACTGAAGCTTTCTTT
TRBJ1-2 . 14 TRBV12-5 . CASGLVSGPYGYTF TGTGCTAGTGGTTTGGTGTCAGGGCCCTATGGCTACACCTTC
TRBJ1-2 . 14 TRBV6-1 . CASSEAGGAYGYTF TGTGCCAGCAGTGAAGCGGGGGGGGCTTATGGCTACACCTTC
TRBJ2-3 . 15 TRBV5-1 TRBD2 CASSSRTSGADTQYF TGCGCCAGCAGCTCGCGGACTAGCGGAGCAGATACGCAGTATTTT
TRBJ2-7 . 16 TRBV11-2 TRBD2 CASSPNSGTRGYEQYF TGTGCCAGCAGCCCCAACTCAGGGACTAGGGGGTACGAGCAGTACTTC
TRBJ2-3 . 12 TRBV29-1 . CSVGGMADTQYF TGCAGCGTTGGCGGGATGGCAGATACGCAGTATTTT
TRBJ2-3 . 11 TRBV10-1 . CASIPCDTQYF TGCGCCAGCATCCCCTGTGATACGCAGTATTTT
TRBJ2-1 . 14 TRBV4-1 . CASSQEVQGNEQFF TGCGCCAGCAGCCAAGAGGTTCAGGGCAATGAGCAGTTCTTC
TRBJ2-3 . 11 TRBV5-5 . CASTTGDTQYF TGTGCCAGCACCACCGGGGATACGCAGTATTTT
TRBJ2-2 . 15 TRBV27 TRBD2 CASSRASGTSGELFF TGTGCCAGCAGTAGGGCTAGCGGGACTTCCGGGGAGCTGTTTTTT
TRBJ1-1 . 12 TRBV7-8 . CASSFLRGEAFF TGTGCCAGCAGCTTTTTACGGGGGGAAGCTTTCTTT
TRBJ1-5 . 15 TRBV5-1 . CASSPVPGGNQPQHF TGCGCCAGCAGCCCCGTTCCAGGGGGCAATCAGCCCCAGCATTTT
TRBJ2-2 . 18 TRBV27 . CASSSSGRGQWNTGELFF TGTGCCAGCAGTTCCTCGGGTCGTGGACAATGGAACACCGGGGAGCTGTTTTTT
TRBJ2-2 . 15 TRBV2 TRBD2 CASSDRGLVTGELFF TGTGCCAGCAGTGATCGAGGACTAGTCACCGGGGAGCTGTTTTTT
TRBJ2-5 . 14 TRBV5-1 . CASSLAERAETQYF TGCGCCAGCAGCTTGGCCGAGAGGGCAGAGACCCAGTACTTC
TRBJ2-1 . 15 TRBV7-3 TRBD1 CASSLRQGTNNEQFF TGTGCCAGCAGCTTAAGACAGGGAACAAACAATGAGCAGTTCTTC
TRBJ1-6 . 15 TRBV7-9 TRBD1 CASSPGTGGPSPLHF TGTGCCAGCAGCCCAGGGACAGGGGGTCCTTCACCCCTCCACTTT
TRBJ1-2 . 13 TRBV6-5 . CASSRREGGGYTF TGTGCCAGCAGCCGTAGGGAGGGAGGCGGCTACACCTTC
TRBJ2-5 . 15 TRBV5-1 . CASSLGGGGQETQYF TGCGCCAGCAGCTTGGGGGGAGGGGGCCAAGAGACCCAGTACTTC